Included here is one T cell receptor beta chain sequence, with context. Its specificity is unknown. Some clones are missing from TCRdb's copy, which holds only in-frame ones; the method was immunoSEQ multiplex PCR. This table holds 100,000 to 150,000 clones, about 90% found once. CDR3 length: 15 residues. Trimming at V came to 0 bases and at J to 9 bases, leaving 5 bases not matched to a gene. Germline assignment: CDR1 SEHNR and CDR2 FQNEAQ (reference sequence). The sample comes from a study of T cell responses to AZD1222 COVID-19 vaccine. Findings and caveats of the study: Among AZD1222 vaccinees, only 5 to 7 were seropositive at baseline. Repertoire sampling occurred only after the peak T cell response.

This specimen was peripheral blood, taken on day 0 of AZD1222 vaccination. The clonotype was recovered from an adult in good health. The chain uses TRBV7-9 and TRBJ1-2; 12 bases match TRBD1. The CDR3 loop reads CASSLARGQGASYTF. CDR3 sequence (DNA): TGTGCCAGCAGCTTAGCTAGGGGACAGGGGGCGAGCTACACCTTC.